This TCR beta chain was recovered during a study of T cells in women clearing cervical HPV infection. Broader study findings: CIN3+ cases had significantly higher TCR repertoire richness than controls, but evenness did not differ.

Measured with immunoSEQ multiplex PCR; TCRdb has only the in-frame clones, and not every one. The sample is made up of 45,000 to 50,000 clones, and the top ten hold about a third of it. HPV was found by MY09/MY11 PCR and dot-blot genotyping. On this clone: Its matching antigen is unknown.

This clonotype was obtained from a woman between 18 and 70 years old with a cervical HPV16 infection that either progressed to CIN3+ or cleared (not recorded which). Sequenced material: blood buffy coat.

The covered CDR3 bases are TGTGCCAGCAGCTTAGTAAACTATGGC. This encodes CASSLVNYG. The whole CDR3 sequence is CASSLVNYGYTF. J is TRBJ1-2 and V is TRBV7-8; D remains ambiguous. The read comes to an end 3 residues before the CDR3 does, leaving the germline J gene to fill in the end. The CDR3 length is 12 residues. V dropped 1 base and J dropped 2 bases, with 2 bases sitting between them. The V gene's germline CDR1 is SGHVS and CDR2 FQNEAQ.